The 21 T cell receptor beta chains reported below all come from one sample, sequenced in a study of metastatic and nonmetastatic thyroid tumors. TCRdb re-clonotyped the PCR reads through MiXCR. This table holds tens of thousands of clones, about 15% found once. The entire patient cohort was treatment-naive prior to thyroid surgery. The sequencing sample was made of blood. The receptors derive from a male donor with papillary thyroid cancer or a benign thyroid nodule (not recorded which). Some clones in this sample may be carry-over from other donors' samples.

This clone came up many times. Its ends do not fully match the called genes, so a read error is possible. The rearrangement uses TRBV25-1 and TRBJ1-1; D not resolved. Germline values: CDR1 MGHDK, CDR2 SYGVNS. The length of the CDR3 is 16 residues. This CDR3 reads CASTENYRTGNTEAFF. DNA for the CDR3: TGTGCCAGCACTGAAAACTATCGGACGGGGAACACTGAAGCTTTCTTT.

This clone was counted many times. CDR3: CASSLDSGTEETQYF. CDR3 DNA: TGTGCCAGCAGCTTGGATAGCGGGACCGAAGAGACCCAGTACTTC. The chain combines TRBV5-4 with TRBJ2-5; 8 nucleotides match TRBD2. The CDR3 sequence is 15 residues long. The V segment lost 0 bases and the J segment 3 bases; nucleotides outside the gene matches: 4. Germline CDR1 and CDR2: SGHNT and YYREEE (reference sequence).

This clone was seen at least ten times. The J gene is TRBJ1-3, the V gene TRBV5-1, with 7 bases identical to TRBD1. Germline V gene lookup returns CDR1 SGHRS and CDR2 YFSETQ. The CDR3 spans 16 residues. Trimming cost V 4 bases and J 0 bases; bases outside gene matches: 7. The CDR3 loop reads CASSTGQPSSGNTIYF. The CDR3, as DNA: TGCGCCAGCAGCACGGGACAGCCCTCCTCTGGAAACACCATATATTTT.

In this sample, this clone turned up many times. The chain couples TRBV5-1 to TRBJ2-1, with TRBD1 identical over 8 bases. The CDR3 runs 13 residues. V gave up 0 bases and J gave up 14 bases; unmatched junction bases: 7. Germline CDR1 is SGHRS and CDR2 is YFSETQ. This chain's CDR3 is CASSLGQGIIEFF. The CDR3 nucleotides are TGCGCCAGCAGCTTGGGACAGGGGATAATTGAGTTCTTC. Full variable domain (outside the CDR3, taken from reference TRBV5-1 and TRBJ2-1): KAGVTQTPRYLIKTRGQQVTLSCSPISGHRSVSWYQQTPGQGLQFLFEYFSETQRNKGNFPGRFSGRQFSNSRSEMNVSTLELGDSALYLCASSLGQGIIEFFGPGTRLTVL.

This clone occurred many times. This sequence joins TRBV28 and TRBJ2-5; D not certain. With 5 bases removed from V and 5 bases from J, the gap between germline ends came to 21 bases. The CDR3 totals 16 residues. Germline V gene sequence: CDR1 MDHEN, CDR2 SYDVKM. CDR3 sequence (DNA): TGTGCCAGCAGTATGTCTCCTATAGTGATAGAGGAGACCCAGTACTTC. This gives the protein CASSMSPIVIEETQYF.

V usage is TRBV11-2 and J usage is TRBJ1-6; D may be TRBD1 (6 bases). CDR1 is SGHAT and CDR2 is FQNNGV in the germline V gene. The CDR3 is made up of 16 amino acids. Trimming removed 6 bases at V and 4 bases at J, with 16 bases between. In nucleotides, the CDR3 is TGTGCCAGCAGAAATCGTACAGGGCCTTATAATTCACCCCTCCACTTT. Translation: CASRNRTGPYNSPLHF. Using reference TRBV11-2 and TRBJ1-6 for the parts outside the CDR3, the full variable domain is EAGVAQSPRYKIIEKRQSVAFWCNPISGHATLYWYQQILGQGPKLLIQFQNNGVVDDSQLPKDRFSAERLKGVDSTLKIQPAKLEDSAVYLCASRNRTGPYNSPLHFGNGTRLTVT.

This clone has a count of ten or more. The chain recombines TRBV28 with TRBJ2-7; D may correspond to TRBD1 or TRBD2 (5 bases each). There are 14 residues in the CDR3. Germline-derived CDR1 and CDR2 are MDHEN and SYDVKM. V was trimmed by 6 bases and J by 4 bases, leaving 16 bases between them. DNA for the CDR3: TGTGCCAGCAGCGGGACCCCTACCCCATACGAGCAGTACTTC. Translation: CASSGTPTPYEQYF.

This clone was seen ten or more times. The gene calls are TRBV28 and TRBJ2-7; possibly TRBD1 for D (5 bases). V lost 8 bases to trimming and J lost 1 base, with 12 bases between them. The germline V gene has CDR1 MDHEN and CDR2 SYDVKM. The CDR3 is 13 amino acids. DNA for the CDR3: TGTGCCAGCCGGTCAGGGCCTTCCTACGAGCAGTACTTC. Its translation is CASRSGPSYEQYF.

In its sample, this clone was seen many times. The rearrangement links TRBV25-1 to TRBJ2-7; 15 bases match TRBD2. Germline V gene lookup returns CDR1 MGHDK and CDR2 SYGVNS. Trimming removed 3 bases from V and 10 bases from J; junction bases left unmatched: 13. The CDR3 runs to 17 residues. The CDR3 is CASSEGGGTSGGPEQYF. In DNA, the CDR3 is TGTGCCAGCAGTGAGGGAGGGGGGACTAGCGGGGGGCCGGAACAGTACTTC.

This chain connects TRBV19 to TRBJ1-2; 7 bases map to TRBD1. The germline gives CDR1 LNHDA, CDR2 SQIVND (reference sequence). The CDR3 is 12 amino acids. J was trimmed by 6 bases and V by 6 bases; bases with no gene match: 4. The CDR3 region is CASSRQGDGYTF. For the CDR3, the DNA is TGTGCCAGTAGCCGACAGGGTGATGGCTACACCTTC.

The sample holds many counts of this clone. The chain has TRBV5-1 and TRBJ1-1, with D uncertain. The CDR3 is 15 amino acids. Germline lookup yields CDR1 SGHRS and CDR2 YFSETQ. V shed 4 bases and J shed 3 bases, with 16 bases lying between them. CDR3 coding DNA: TGCGCCAGCAGCGATGGAGGGTCGGCGTACACTGAAGCTTTCTTT. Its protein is CASSDGGSAYTEAFF.

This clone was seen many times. The CDR3, as DNA: TGCAGTGCTAGAGACTCCGGCGGGGGAAAAAACAATGAGCAGTTCTTC. The encoded protein is CSARDSGGGKNNEQFF. The genes are TRBV20-1 and TRBJ2-1, with TRBD2 identical over 7 bases. V lost 0 bases, J lost 5 bases, and 10 bases stayed unmatched. The germline V gene encodes CDR1 DFQATT and CDR2 SNEGSKA (reference sequence). The CDR3 has 16 residues.

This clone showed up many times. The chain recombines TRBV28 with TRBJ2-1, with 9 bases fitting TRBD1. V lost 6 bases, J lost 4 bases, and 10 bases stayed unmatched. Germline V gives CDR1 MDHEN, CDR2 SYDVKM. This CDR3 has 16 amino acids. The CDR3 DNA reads TGTGCCAGCAGCGCCGCCGGGACAGGGAGATACAATGAGCAGTTCTTC. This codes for CASSAAGTGRYNEQFF. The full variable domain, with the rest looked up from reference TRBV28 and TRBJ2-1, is DVKVTQSSRYLVKRTGEKVFLECVQDMDHENMFWYRQDPGLGLRLIYFSYDVKMKEKGDIPEGYSVSREKKERFSLILESASTNQTSMYLCASSAAGTGRYNEQFFGPGTRLTVL.

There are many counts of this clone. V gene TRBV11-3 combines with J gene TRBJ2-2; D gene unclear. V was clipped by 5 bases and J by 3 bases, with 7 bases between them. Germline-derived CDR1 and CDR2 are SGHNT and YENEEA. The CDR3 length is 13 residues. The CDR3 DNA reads TGTGCCAGCAGCATCGCGGACACCGGGGAGCTGTTTTTT. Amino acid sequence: CASSIADTGELFF.

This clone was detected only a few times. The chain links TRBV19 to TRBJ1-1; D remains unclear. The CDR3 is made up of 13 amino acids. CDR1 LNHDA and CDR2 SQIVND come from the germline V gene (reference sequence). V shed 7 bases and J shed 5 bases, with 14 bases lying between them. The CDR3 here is CASIQRPETEAFF. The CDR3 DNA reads TGTGCCAGTATCCAACGGCCCGAAACTGAAGCTTTCTTT.

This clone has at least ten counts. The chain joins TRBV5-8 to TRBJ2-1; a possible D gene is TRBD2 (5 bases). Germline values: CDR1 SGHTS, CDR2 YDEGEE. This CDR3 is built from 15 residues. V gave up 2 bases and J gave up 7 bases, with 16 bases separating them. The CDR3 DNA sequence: TGTGCCAGCAGCTTACCCGGTCCGGGAAGGAATGAGCAGTTCTTC. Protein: CASSLPGPGRNEQFF.

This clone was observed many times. This CDR3 is CASSTGGAYEQYF. CDR3 sequence (DNA): TGTGCCAGCAGCACAGGGGGCGCGTACGAGCAGTACTTC. The chain uses TRBV7-9 and TRBJ2-7; TRBD1 agrees at 9 bases. The V gene's germline CDR1 is SEHNR and CDR2 FQNEAQ (reference sequence). Germline trimming cut 5 bases from V and 4 bases from J; bases unmatched to any gene: 3. The CDR3 consists of 13 residues.

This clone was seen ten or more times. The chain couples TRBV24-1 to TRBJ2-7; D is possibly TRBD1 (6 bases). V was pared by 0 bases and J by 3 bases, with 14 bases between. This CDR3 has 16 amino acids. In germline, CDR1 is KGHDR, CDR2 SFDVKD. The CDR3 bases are TGTGCCACCAGTGATTTGCTGAGAGGACAGATCTACGAGCAGTACTTC. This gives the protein CATSDLLRGQIYEQYF.

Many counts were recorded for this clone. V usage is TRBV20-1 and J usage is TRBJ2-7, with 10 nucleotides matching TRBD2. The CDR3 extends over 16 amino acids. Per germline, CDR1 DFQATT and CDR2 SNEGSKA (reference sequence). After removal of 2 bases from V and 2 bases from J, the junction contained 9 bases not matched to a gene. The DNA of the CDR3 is TGCAGTGCTAGAAAGAGCGGGAGGGCCATTCCCTACGAGCAGTACTTC. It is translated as CSARKSGRAIPYEQYF.

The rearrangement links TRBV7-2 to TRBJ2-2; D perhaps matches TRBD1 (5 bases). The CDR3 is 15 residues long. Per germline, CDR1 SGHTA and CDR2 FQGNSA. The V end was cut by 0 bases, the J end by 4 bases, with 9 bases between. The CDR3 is CASSLARVGTGELFF. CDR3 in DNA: TGTGCCAGCAGCTTAGCCAGGGTGGGCACCGGGGAGCTGTTTTTT.

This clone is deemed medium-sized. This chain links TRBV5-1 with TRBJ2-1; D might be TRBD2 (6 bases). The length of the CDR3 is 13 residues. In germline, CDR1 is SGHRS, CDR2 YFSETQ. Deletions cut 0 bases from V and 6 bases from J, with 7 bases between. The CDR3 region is CASSLGGVNEQFF. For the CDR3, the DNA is TGCGCCAGCAGCTTGGGGGGGGTCAATGAGCAGTTCTTC.